Described below is a single TCR beta chain sequence and its context. Its antigen is unidentified. Per germline, CDR1 GTSNPN and CDR2 SVGIG (reference sequence). The V end lost 5 bases, the J end lost 4 bases, and 12 bases lay between the germline ends. The CDR3 has 13 amino acids. Profiled with immunoSEQ multiplex PCR; TCRdb holds only in-frame clones, not every one. The table records approximately 86,000 clones, 70% to 90% of them present only once. The data derive from a study of OX40 agonist ivuxolimab in advanced cancers. As for the study in general: Treatment of patients was with ivuxolimab, an agonistic anti-OX40 (CD134) antibody. Eligibility rules accepted prior anti-PD-1, anti-PD-L1 or anti-CTLA-4 therapy, and roughly 42% had some. Overall study results and limits: The study observed clonal expansion of CD4+ and CD8+ blood T cells by week 6 at 0.1 to 3.0 mg/kg.

Sequencing was performed on CD4+ or CD8+ T cells sorted from blood, taken in a trial of the OX40 agonist ivuxolimab. This chain uses TRBV30 with TRBJ1-5, with D possibly being TRBD1 (5 bases). The source of this sequence is an adult with an advanced solid tumor such as melanoma, head and neck, liver or kidney cancer. The CDR3 is CAWGAGGNQPQHF. The CDR3, as DNA: TGTGCCTGGGGGGCCGGGGGAAATCAGCCCCAGCATTTT. Variable domain in full (rest from reference TRBV30 and TRBJ1-5): SQTIHQWPATLVQPVGSPLSLECTVEGTSNPNLYWYRQAAGRGLQLLFYSVGIGQISSEVPQNLSASRPQDRQFILSSKKLLLSDSGFYLCAWGAGGNQPQHFGDGTRLSIL.